The 9 T cell receptor beta chains below come from one sample, sequenced in a study of T cells in Graves' hyperthyroidism and ophthalmopathy. The TCR beta CDR3 regions underwent amplification using RNA transcripts as the source. Carried out on the TCR CDR3, a first-round RT-PCR used the HTBI primer set. One entry per CDR3 protein, called by TCRdb with MiXCR from the multiplex PCR reads. Among fewer than 800,000 distinct CDR3 sequences listed, 16% were seen once. Material: blood. These receptors were collected from a man younger than 30 with Graves' hyperthyroidism.

This clonotype was counted at least ten times. The chain recombines TRBV28 with TRBJ2-5; D might be TRBD1 (6 bases). This CDR3 has 15 amino acids. The V gene's germline CDR1 is MDHEN and CDR2 SYDVKM. V lost 5 bases, J lost 5 bases, and 18 bases lay in between. Here the CDR3 reads CASSVNRASRETQYF. The CDR3 DNA sequence: TGTGCCAGCAGTGTGAACAGGGCCTCGAGGGAGACCCAGTACTTC. Full variable domain (remainder filled in from reference TRBV28 and TRBJ2-5): DVKVTQSSRYLVKRTGEKVFLECVQDMDHENMFWYRQDPGLGLRLIYFSYDVKMKEKGDIPEGYSVSREKKERFSLILESASTNQTSMYLCASSVNRASRETQYFGPGTRLLVL.

This chain links TRBV28 with TRBJ1-4; D not certain. The germline V gene encodes CDR1 MDHEN and CDR2 SYDVKM. Trimming removed 5 bases at V and 2 bases at J, with 6 bases between. The CDR3 covers 13 residues. The CDR3 here is CASSGSTNEKLFF. The CDR3 nucleotides are TGTGCCAGCAGTGGGTCTACTAATGAAAAACTGTTTTTT.

The rearrangement uses TRBV19 and TRBJ1-5; no firm D call. This CDR3 contains 15 residues. Trimming took off 5 bases at V and 5 bases at J, with 16 bases between the two ends. CDR1 is LNHDA and CDR2 is SQIVND in the germline V gene (reference sequence). As DNA, the CDR3 is TGTGCCAGTAGTGCCTCGGGCCTCGGACATCAGCCCCAGCATTTT. Its translation is CASSASGLGHQPQHF.

This clonotype was counted a few times. The chain has TRBV7-9 and TRBJ2-5, with D perhaps matching TRBD2 (6 bases). Per the germline V gene, CDR1 is SEHNR and CDR2 is FQNEAQ (reference sequence). V lost 6 bases and J lost 4, with 18 bases in between. The CDR3 has 15 residues. CDR3 coding DNA: TGTGCCAGCAGAACCGGGGGTGTCTGGGGAGAGACCCAGTACTTC. Encoded protein: CASRTGGVWGETQYF.

This clonotype was counted at least ten times. The chain carries TRBV28 and TRBJ2-7; 12 bases fit TRBD1. Germline loops: CDR1 MDHEN, CDR2 SYDVKM. The junction had 19 bases not matched to a gene; V was cut back by 3 bases and J by 7 bases. This CDR3 region has 19 residues. CDR3 sequence: CASSLEWGQGANPPREQYF. In DNA form, the CDR3 reads TGTGCCAGCAGTTTGGAGTGGGGACAGGGGGCAAACCCCCCGCGGGAGCAGTACTTC. The entire variable domain, with the rest obtained from reference TRBV28 and TRBJ2-7, is as follows: DVKVTQSSRYLVKRTGEKVFLECVQDMDHENMFWYRQDPGLGLRLIYFSYDVKMKEKGDIPEGYSVSREKKERFSLILESASTNQTSMYLCASSLEWGQGANPPREQYFGPGTRLTVT.

The rearrangement uses TRBV11-2 and TRBJ2-7; D call uncertain. Germline CDR1 is SGHAT and CDR2 is FQNNGV. There are 15 residues in the CDR3. With 1 base removed from V and 3 bases from J, the gap between germline ends came to 13 bases. This CDR3 reads CASSLGAGPYYEQYF. The CDR3 DNA reads as TGTGCCAGCAGCTTAGGGGCAGGCCCTTACTACGAGCAGTACTTC.

The rearrangement uses TRBV29-1 and TRBJ1-4, with 10 bases lining up with TRBD1. The CDR3 covers 14 residues. V lost 5 bases and J lost 5; bases outside the gene matches: 5. Per germline, CDR1 SQVTM and CDR2 ANQGSEA. The CDR3 is CSVIPTGGNEKLFF. In DNA, the CDR3 is TGCAGCGTTATCCCGACAGGGGGCAATGAAAAACTGTTTTTT.

This clonotype was seen repeatedly, ten times or more. The chain recombines TRBV3-1 with TRBJ1-1; D is ambiguous. CDR3 length: 12 residues. V lost 0 bases and J 11 bases, leaving 10 bases between the germline ends. Germline values: CDR1 LGHDT, CDR2 YNNKEL (reference sequence). CDR3 loop: CASSQDSPKAFF. The CDR3 DNA sequence: TGTGCCAGCAGCCAAGACAGCCCCAAGGCTTTCTTT.

V usage is TRBV11-2 and J usage is TRBJ1-1, with 8 bases matching TRBD1. CDR3 length equals 15 residues. V lost 2 bases and J lost 0; bases outside the gene matches: 2. Germline CDR1 is SGHAT and CDR2 is FQNNGV. CDR3 region: CASSLQGALNTEAFF. The CDR3 DNA sequence: TGTGCCAGCAGCTTACAGGGGGCGCTGAACACTGAAGCTTTCTTT.